The 12 T cell receptor beta chains below all came from one sample that was sequenced in a study of blood T cell repertoires in COVID-19. Clones were sequenced by immunoSEQ multiplex PCR, and TCRdb holds only the in-frame ones, with some missing. The sample consists of some 150,000 clones, approximately 82% of them appearing once. What was sequenced was PBMCs or T cells enriched from blood (not recorded which). The receptor source for this set is a woman aged 50 to 60 in a cohort exposed to, infected with or recovered from COVID-19 (not recorded which).

The V call is TRBV2, the J call TRBJ2-3, with 14 bases matching TRBD2. The junction had 9 bases not matched to a gene; V was cut back by 10 bases and J by 0 bases. CDR1 and CDR2 (germline): SNHLY, FYNNEI. This CDR3 region has 17 residues. The DNA for the CDR3 is TGTGCCATGCGCTCGGGACTAGCGGGGGAGAGCACAGATACGCAGTATTTT. As protein: CAMRSGLAGESTDTQYF.

The chain links TRBV4-1 to TRBJ2-7, with TRBD1 as a possible D gene (6 bases). The CDR3 covers 16 residues. V lost 1 base, J lost 3 bases, and 16 bases lay in between. Germline CDR1 MGHRA, CDR2 YSYEKL. CDR3 in amino acids: CASSQAGARDIYEQYF. Here the CDR3 DNA reads TGCGCCAGCAGCCAAGCGGGCGCTCGGGACATCTACGAGCAGTACTTC.

V gene TRBV7-9 combines with J gene TRBJ1-1; unclear D gene. The V gene lost 8 bases and the J gene lost 6 bases, with 10 bases spanning the gap. The germline gives CDR1 SEHNR, CDR2 FQNEAQ (reference sequence). CDR3 length: 11 residues. The CDR3 coding sequence is TGTGCCAGCTCGCGATTCGCTGAAGCTTTCTTT. Translated: CASSRFAEAFF.

This chain links TRBV6-4 with TRBJ1-3, with D perhaps TRBD1 (5 bases). CDR3 size: 15 residues. Germline V gives CDR1 MRHNA, CDR2 SNTAGT. Trimming took off 0 bases at V and 5 bases at J, with 11 bases between the two ends. The CDR3: CASSDSCRARNTIYF. CDR3 sequence (DNA): TGTGCCAGCAGTGACTCCTGCAGGGCTCGAAACACCATATATTTT.

This chain joins TRBV5-1 and TRBJ2-3; perhaps TRBD1 as D (5 bases). This CDR3 is 15 amino acids long. V was trimmed by 0 bases and J by 5 bases, leaving 13 bases between them. The germline V gene has CDR1 SGHRS and CDR2 YFSETQ. The CDR3 nucleotides are TGCGCCAGCAGCTTGGCCATCAGGGTGGGAGATACGCAGTATTTT. Its protein is CASSLAIRVGDTQYF.

V is TRBV5-1 and J is TRBJ1-1; 12 bases agree with TRBD1. The CDR3 length is 16 residues. The V and J ends lost 5 bases and 3 bases, in that order; junction bases with no gene match: 8. Germline CDR1 reads SGHRS; CDR2 reads YFSETQ. The CDR3 nucleotides read TGCGCCAGCAGACCGTCAGGGACAGGGGGCCACACTGAAGCTTTCTTT. Translating it yields CASRPSGTGGHTEAFF. Together with reference TRBV5-1 and TRBJ1-1, the CDR3 gives the full variable domain: KAGVTQTPRYLIKTRGQQVTLSCSPISGHRSVSWYQQTPGQGLQFLFEYFSETQRNKGNFPGRFSGRQFSNSRSEMNVSTLELGDSALYLCASRPSGTGGHTEAFFGQGTRLTVV.

Regarding this clone: It is unclear where the CDR3 begins or ends on the DNA, so no DNA is shown, and the CDR3 is as TCRdb lists it. The CDR3 sequence: CASSFGGGSTDTRYF. The V gene is TRBV11-2, the J gene TRBJ2-3; no check of the table's D call, TRBD2, against the DNA was made. With termini counted, the CDR3 has 15 amino acids. The germline CDR1 and CDR2 sequences are SGHAT and FQNNGV.

V usage is TRBV20-1 and J usage is TRBJ1-2; D not resolved. V was trimmed by 3 bases and J by 2 bases, leaving 13 bases between them. The CDR3 has 14 residues. From germline, CDR1 is DFQATT and CDR2 SNEGSKA (reference sequence). The CDR3 spells CSASRSATNYGYTF. The CDR3 nucleotides read TGCAGTGCTAGTCGGTCAGCGACGAACTATGGCTACACCTTC.

DNA for the CDR3: TGTGCCAGCAGCTTCACACAGGGGGGTGGAGAGACCCAGTACTTC. It codes for CASSFTQGGGETQYF. The chain employs TRBV7-3 and TRBJ2-5, with 8 positions matching TRBD1. The junction had 7 bases not matched to a gene; V was cut back by 3 bases and J by 4 bases. Germline V CDR1 and CDR2: SGHTA, FQGTGA. CDR3 length: 15 amino acids.

The chain links TRBV25-1 to TRBJ2-2; tentative D call: TRBD2 (5 bases). Trimming removed 3 bases at V and 4 bases at J, with 12 bases between. CDR1 and CDR2 (germline): MGHDK, SYGVNS. The CDR3 is 15 amino acids. The DNA of the CDR3 is TGTGCCAGCAGTGATCGGGAATTTGGCACCGGGGAGCTGTTTTTT. Encoded protein: CASSDREFGTGELFF.

The gene calls are TRBV28 and TRBJ2-7, with D unclear. The germline V gene has CDR1 MDHEN and CDR2 SYDVKM. V shed 2 bases and J shed 1 base, with 9 bases lying between them. The CDR3 is made up of 14 amino acids. CDR3 sequence reads: CASSLLGQSYEQYF. The CDR3 nucleotides are TGTGCCAGCAGTTTACTTGGCCAATCCTACGAGCAGTACTTC.

The chain recombines TRBV7-9 with TRBJ2-7, with D uncertain. Trimming cost V 4 bases and J 1 base, with 8 bases left between them. Germline V CDR1 and CDR2: SEHNR, FQNEAQ (reference sequence). The CDR3 contains 13 residues. The CDR3 protein is CASSYDTSYEQYF. CDR3 coding DNA: TGTGCCAGCAGCTATGACACGTCCTACGAGCAGTACTTC.